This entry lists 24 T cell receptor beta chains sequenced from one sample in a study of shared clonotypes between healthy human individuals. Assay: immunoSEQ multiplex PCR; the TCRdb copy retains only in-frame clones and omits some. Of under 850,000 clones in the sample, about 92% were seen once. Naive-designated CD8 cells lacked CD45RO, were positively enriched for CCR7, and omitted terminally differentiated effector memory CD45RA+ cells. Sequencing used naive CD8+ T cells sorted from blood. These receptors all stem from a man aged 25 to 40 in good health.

The chain's CDR3 is CATSSAGAYNEQFF. Written as DNA, the CDR3 is TGTGCCACCAGCTCAGCGGGTGCCTACAATGAGCAGTTCTTC. The chain joins TRBV15 to TRBJ2-1; maybe TRBD2 (6 bases). The CDR3 has 14 amino acids. The germline V and J ends were trimmed by 5 bases and 2 bases, with 10 bases remaining between them. Germline V gives CDR1 LNHNV, CDR2 YYDKDF (reference sequence).

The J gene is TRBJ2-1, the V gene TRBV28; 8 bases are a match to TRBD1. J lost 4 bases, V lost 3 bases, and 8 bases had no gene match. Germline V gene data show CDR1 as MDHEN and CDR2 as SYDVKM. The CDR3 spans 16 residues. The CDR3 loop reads CASSFLRTGSYNEQFF. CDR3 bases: TGTGCCAGCAGTTTTTTGAGGACAGGGTCATACAATGAGCAGTTCTTC.

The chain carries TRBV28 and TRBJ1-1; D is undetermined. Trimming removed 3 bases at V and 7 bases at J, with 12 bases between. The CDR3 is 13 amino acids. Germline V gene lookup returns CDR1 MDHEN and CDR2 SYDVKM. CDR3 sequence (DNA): TGTGCCAGCAGTTTTACCTTTGGGGATGAAGCTTTCTTT. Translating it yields CASSFTFGDEAFF.

CDR3 residues: CASSPGPLSYEQYF. CDR3 bases: TGTGCCAGCAGCCCGGGACCCCTATCCTACGAGCAGTACTTC. The chain joins TRBV14 to TRBJ2-7, with D perhaps being TRBD1 or TRBD2 (5 bases each). Trimming removed 4 bases at V and 1 base at J, with 11 bases between. Germline-derived CDR1 and CDR2 are SGHDN and FVKESK. The CDR3 has 14 amino acids.

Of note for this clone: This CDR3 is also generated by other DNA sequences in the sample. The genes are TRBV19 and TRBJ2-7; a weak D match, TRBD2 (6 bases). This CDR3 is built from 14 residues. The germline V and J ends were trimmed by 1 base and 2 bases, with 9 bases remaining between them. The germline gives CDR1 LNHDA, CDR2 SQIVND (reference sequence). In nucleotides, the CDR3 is TGTGCCAGTAGTATAGTCCCGGGGGCCTACGAGCAGTACTTC. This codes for CASSIVPGAYEQYF.

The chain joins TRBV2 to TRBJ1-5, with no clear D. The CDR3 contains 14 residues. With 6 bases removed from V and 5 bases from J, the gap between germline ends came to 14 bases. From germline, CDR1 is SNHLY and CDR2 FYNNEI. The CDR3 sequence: CASRETGRDQPQHF. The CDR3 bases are TGTGCCAGCAGAGAGACCGGGAGGGATCAGCCCCAGCATTTT.

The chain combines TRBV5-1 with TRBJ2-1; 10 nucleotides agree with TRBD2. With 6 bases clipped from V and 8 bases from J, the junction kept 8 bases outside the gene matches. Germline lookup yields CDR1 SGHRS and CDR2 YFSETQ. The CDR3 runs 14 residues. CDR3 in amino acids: CASNRAGGTYEQFF. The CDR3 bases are TGCGCCAGCAACCGAGCGGGAGGGACTTATGAGCAGTTCTTC. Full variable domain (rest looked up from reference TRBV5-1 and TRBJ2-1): KAGVTQTPRYLIKTRGQQVTLSCSPISGHRSVSWYQQTPGQGLQFLFEYFSETQRNKGNFPGRFSGRQFSNSRSEMNVSTLELGDSALYLCASNRAGGTYEQFFGPGTRLTVL.

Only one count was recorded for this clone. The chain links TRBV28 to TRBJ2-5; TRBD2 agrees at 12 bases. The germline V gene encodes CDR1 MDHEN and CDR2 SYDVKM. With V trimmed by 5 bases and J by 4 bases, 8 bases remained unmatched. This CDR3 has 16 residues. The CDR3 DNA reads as TGTGCCAGCAGTCCCTATCAGGGACTAGCGGGAGAGACCCAGTACTTC. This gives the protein CASSPYQGLAGETQYF.

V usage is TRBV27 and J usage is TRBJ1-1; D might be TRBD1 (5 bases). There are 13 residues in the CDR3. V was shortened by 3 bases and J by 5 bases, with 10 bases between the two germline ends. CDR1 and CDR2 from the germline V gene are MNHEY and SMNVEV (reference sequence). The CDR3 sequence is CASSFPGGTEAFF. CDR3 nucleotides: TGTGCCAGCAGTTTCCCCGGGGGGACTGAAGCTTTCTTT.

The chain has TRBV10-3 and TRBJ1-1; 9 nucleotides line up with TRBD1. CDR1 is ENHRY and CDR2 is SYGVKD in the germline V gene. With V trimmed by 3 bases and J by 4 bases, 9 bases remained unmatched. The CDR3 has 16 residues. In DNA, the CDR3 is TGTGCCATCAGTGAAGAGGTACAGGGGGCGACCACTGAAGCTTTCTTT. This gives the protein CAISEEVQGATTEAFF.

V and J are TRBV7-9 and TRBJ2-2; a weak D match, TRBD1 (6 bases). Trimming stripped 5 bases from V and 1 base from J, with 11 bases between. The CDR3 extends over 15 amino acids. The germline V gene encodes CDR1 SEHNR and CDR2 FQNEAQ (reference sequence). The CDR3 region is CASSPRTVNTGELFF. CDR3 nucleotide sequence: TGTGCCAGCAGCCCCCGGACAGTGAACACCGGGGAGCTGTTTTTT.

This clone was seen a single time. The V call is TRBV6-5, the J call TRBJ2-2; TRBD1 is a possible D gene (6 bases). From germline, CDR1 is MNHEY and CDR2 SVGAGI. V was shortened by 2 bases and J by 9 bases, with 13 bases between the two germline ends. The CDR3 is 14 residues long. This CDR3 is CASSYRPGVRELFF. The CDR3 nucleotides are TGTGCCAGCAGTTACCGCCCAGGGGTCAGGGAGCTGTTTTTT.

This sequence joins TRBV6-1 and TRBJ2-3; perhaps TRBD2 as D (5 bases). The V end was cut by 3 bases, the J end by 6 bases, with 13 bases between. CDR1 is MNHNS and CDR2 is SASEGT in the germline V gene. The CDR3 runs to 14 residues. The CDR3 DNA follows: TGTGCCAGCAGTGAGGGGAGAGGGTGGGATACGCAGTATTTT. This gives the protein CASSEGRGWDTQYF.

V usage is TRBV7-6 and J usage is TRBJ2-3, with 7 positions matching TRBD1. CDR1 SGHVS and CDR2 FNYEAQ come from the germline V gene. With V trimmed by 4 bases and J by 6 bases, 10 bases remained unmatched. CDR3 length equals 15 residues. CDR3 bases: TGTGCCAGCAGCTCCCCAAACATAGGGGGCGATACGCAGTATTTT. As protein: CASSSPNIGGDTQYF.

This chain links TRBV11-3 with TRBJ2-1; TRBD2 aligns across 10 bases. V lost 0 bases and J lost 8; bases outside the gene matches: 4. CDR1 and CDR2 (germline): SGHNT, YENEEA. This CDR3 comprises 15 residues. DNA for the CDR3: TGTGCCAGCAGCTTAGATGGCCTAGCGGGAGATGAGCAGTTCTTC. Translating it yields CASSLDGLAGDEQFF.

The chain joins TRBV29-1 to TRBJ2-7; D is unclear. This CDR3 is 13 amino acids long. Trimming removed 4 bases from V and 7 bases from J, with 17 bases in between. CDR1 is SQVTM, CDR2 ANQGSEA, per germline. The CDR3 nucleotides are TGCAGCGTTGTACCCGACCGAACTCGGGAGCAGTACTTC. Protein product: CSVVPDRTREQYF.

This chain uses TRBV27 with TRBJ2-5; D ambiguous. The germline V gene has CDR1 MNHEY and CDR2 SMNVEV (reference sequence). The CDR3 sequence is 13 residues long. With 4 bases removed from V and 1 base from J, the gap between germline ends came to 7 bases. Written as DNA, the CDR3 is TGTGCCAGCAGTTGGACGATCCAAGAGACCCAGTACTTC. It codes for CASSWTIQETQYF.

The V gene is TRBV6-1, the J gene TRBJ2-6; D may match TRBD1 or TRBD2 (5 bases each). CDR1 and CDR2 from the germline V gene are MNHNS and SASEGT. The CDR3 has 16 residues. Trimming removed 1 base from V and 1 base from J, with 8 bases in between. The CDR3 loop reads CASSEGDGSGANVLTF. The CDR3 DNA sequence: TGTGCCAGCAGTGAAGGGGACGGATCTGGGGCCAACGTCCTGACTTTC.

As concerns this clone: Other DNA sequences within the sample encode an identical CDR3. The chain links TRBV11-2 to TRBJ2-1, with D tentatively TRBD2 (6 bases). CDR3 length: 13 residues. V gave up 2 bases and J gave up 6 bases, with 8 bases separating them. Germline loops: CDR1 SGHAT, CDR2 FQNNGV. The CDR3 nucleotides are TGTGCCAGCAGCTTAACGGGAGTCAATGAGCAGTTCTTC. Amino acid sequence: CASSLTGVNEQFF.

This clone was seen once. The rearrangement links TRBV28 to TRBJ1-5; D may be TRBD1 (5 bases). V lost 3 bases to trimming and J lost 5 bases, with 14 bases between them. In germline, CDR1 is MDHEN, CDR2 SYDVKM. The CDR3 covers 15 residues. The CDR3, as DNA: TGTGCCAGCAGTTTGGGGACCGGACGGCATCAGCCCCAGCATTTT. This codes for CASSLGTGRHQPQHF.

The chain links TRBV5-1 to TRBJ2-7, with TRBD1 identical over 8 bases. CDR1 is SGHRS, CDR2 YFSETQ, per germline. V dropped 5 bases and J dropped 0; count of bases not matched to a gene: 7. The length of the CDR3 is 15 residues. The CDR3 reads CASRSGQGSSYEQYF. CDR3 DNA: TGCGCCAGCAGGTCCGGACAGGGAAGCTCCTACGAGCAGTACTTC. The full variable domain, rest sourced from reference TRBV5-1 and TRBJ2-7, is KAGVTQTPRYLIKTRGQQVTLSCSPISGHRSVSWYQQTPGQGLQFLFEYFSETQRNKGNFPGRFSGRQFSNSRSEMNVSTLELGDSALYLCASRSGQGSSYEQYFGPGTRLTVT.

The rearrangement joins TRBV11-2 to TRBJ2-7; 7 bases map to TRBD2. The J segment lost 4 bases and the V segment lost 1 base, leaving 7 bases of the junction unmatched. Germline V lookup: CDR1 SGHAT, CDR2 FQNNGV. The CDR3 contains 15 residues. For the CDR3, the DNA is TGTGCCAGCAGCTTAGGGGGCGGGAGCTATTACGAGCAGTACTTC. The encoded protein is CASSLGGGSYYEQYF. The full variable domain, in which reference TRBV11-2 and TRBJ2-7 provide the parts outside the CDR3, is EAGVAQSPRYKIIEKRQSVAFWCNPISGHATLYWYQQILGQGPKLLIQFQNNGVVDDSQLPKDRFSAERLKGVDSTLKIQPAKLEDSAVYLCASSLGGGSYYEQYFGPGTRLTVT.

CDR3 region: CSVPKTSGSSYNEQFF. The DNA of the CDR3 is TGCAGCGTTCCCAAGACTAGCGGGAGCTCCTACAATGAGCAGTTCTTC. The chain uses TRBV29-1 and TRBJ2-1, with 12 positions matching TRBD2. CDR3 length: 16 residues. V shed 5 bases, J shed 0 bases, and the junction held 5 bases outside the gene matches. The germline V gene has CDR1 SQVTM and CDR2 ANQGSEA.

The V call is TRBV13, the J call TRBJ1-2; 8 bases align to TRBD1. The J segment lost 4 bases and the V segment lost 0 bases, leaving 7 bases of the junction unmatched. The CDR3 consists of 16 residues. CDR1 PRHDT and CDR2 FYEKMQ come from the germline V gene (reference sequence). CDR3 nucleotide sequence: TGTGCCAGCAGCTTAGGCCTCCGGGACAGGCTCTATGGCTACACCTTC. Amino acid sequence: CASSLGLRDRLYGYTF.